This T cell receptor (beta chain) was recovered during a study of T cells after yellow fever vaccination. Study-wide results and limits: Faster peaking, at day 5 versus 15, marked a secondary response that was weaker.

This clonotype was observed at least ten times. Its antigen is unknown. MiXCR, run by TCRdb on the 5' RACE reads, gives a single entry per CDR3 protein. The repertoire holds about 250,000 distinct CDR3 sequences, with around 3.5% as singletons. Germline V gene data show CDR1 as SGHRS and CDR2 as YFSETQ. Trimming removed 1 base from V and 6 bases from J, with 10 bases in between. The CDR3 is 14 amino acids. The V gene is TRBV5-1, the J gene TRBJ1-4, with D perhaps TRBD1 (5 bases). The sample was PBMCs, taken 15 days after the yellow fever booster vaccination. This clonotype was sampled from a young man who received the YFV17D yellow fever vaccine. The CDR3 DNA is TGCGCCAGCAGCTTGCGAAGAGGGGATGAAAAACTGTTTTTT. Its translation: CASSLRRGDEKLFF. Combining the CDR3 with reference TRBV5-1 and TRBJ1-4 gives the whole variable domain KAGVTQTPRYLIKTRGQQVTLSCSPISGHRSVSWYQQTPGQGLQFLFEYFSETQRNKGNFPGRFSGRQFSNSRSEMNVSTLELGDSALYLCASSLRRGDEKLFFGSGTQLSVL.